A single TCR beta chain is shown here with its context. The antigen remains unidentified. The CDR3 runs 14 residues. The V end was cut by 0 bases, the J end by 4 bases, with 7 bases between. The germline V gene encodes CDR1 ENHRY and CDR2 SYGVKD. Ipilimumab-mediated CTLA-4 blockade plus focal radiation was given to patients having chemo-refractory metastatic non-small-cell lung cancer. This specimen belongs to a study of radiotherapy plus CTLA-4 blockade in lung cancer. General study results and limits: Alongside interferon-beta, early blood T cell clone dynamics were reportedly the best predictor of response. In blood, tumor-derived TCR clones expanded after radiotherapy plus ipilimumab.

Generated by immunoSEQ multiplex PCR, the TCRdb table keeps only in-frame clones and is missing some. This table holds some 66,000 clones, around 83% found once. The sample was peripheral blood, taken from a patient treated with radiotherapy plus ipilimumab. This rearrangement joins TRBV10-3 to TRBJ1-5; D not certain. The sequence was obtained from a human donor with non-small cell lung cancer who had a partial response to radiotherapy plus ipilimumab. Written as DNA, the CDR3 is TGTGCCATCAGTGAGTCTGGCGGTAATCAGCCCCAGCATTTT. This encodes CAISESGGNQPQHF.